This TCR beta chain was found in a study of CD8 T cells in Susac syndrome (dated 2019 in TCRdb). Study-wide context: Among the sequenced Susac syndrome patients, more than five had clinically active disease and under 10 were in clinical remission. At blood withdrawal, Susac syndrome patients were therapy-naive, treated with corticosteroids (with IVIg additionally given to some), or treated with IVIg alone. Whether CD8+ T cell activation and differentiation in Susac syndrome was antigen driven was tested using repertoire sequencing.

High-throughput TCR beta sequencing profiled peripheral blood CD8+ and CD4+ T cells from healthy donors, Susac syndrome patients and multiple sclerosis patients. Recently defined diagnostic criteria for definite or probable disease were met by the Susac syndrome patients. Bulk CD8+ and CD4+ T cells were purified by magnetic negative isolation, while CD8+ TEMRA cells were enriched using FACS. Blood was drawn into EDTA tubes, processed within 24 hours, and PBMCs were isolated by density gradient centrifugation. PBMCs destined for TCR sequencing were cryopreserved in liquid nitrogen and later thawed in a 37 °C water bath. The sorted or isolated CD4+, CD8+ and CD8+ TEMRA cells had a purity of 90% or higher. Comments on this clonotype: The target of this receptor is not known. No clone much larger than this one lies a single base away; base qualities are absent.

The paper's findings and limits, for the study overall: In the CD4+ T cell repertoire of Susac syndrome patients, clonal expansion was not detected. The TCR sequencing and HLA analysis was acknowledged to have included a relatively small number of individuals.

RNA was extracted with the RNeasy kit and 0.5 to 1 ug was reverse transcribed using random hexamers. The immunoSEQ multiplex PCR assay, covering 54 Vbeta and 13 Jbeta segments, was used to amplify TCR beta CDR3 regions. PCR amplification bias was corrected using a synthetic template baseline for primer optimization and computational correction. Concerning the study's data processing: Reads were assigned to V, D and J genes according to IMGT and analyzed in immunoSEQ Analyzer, with only productive sequences retained. Clonality was computed as one minus Shannon entropy normalized by log2 of the number of productive unique sequences. For each patient and control, public and private clones were evaluated within the 100 most prevalent clones. A clone was defined as Susac-specific if it was absent from the healthy and MS cohorts, from around 960 published viral clones and from other ImmuneACCESS disease sequences. TCRdb applied fastp at Q25 and MiXCR to the public reads, then kept only in-frame beta chains. Rows merge per CDR3 protein into single entries with the most common DNA and genes. The V and J calls were not made by the authors but by TCRdb's processing. Within this sample are over 150,000 distinct CDR3 sequences, with approximately 94% of them counted one time only. Around 0.12% of the sample is in the top ten clones.

The cysteine opens and the phenylalanine closes a CDR3 of 14 amino acids. The kept DNA is CDR3 alone, 42 bases in frame from the first base. CDR1 and CDR2, looked up from the germline V gene, are SGDLS and YYNGEE. The V end loses 0 bases and the J end loses 0 bases, and a stretch of 6 bases separates them. The receptor comes from a human donor with Susac syndrome. The chain is assembled from TRBV9 and TRBJ1-2; TRBD1 is a possible D gene, resting on 6 matching bases. Sequences were obtained from CD4+ T cells from PBMCs. The CDR3 here reads CASSVGTANYGYTF. The DNA reads TGTGCCAGCAGCGTAGGGACAGCTAACTATGGCTACACCTTC. With the rest looked up from the reference TRBV9 and TRBJ1-2 genes rather than sequenced, the full variable domain is DSGVTQTPKHLITATGQRVTLRCSPRSGDLSVYWYQQSLDQGLQFLIQYYNGEERAKGNILERFSAQQFPDLHSELNLSSLELGDSALYFCASSVGTANYGYTFGSGTRLTVV.